One and the same sample provided the 29 T cell receptor beta chains below, sequenced in a study of T cell repertoires in cytomegalovirus infection. TCRdb re-called the reads with MiXCR, one entry per CDR3 protein. The sample records about 830,000 distinct CDR3 sequences, over 25% being singletons. These receptors have no identified antigens. The starting material was cultured CD8+ T cells from PBMCs, obtained from culture after CMV antigen stimulation. All receptors derive from a human donor in good health (CMV status not recorded). Some clones in this sample may be carry-over from other donors' samples.

The CDR3 reads CASSPDRGWYGYTF. The CDR3 bases are TGTGCCAGCAGCCCGGACAGGGGGTGGTATGGCTACACCTTC. The chain joins TRBV27 to TRBJ1-2, with TRBD1 matching 10 bases. The trim removed 6 bases at V and 5 bases at J, leaving 6 bases unmatched. Germline V CDR1 and CDR2: MNHEY, SMNVEV (reference sequence). This CDR3 region has 14 residues.

This clonotype was observed a few times. The chain recombines TRBV6-5 with TRBJ2-3; the D gene is possibly TRBD2 (6 bases). Germline loops: CDR1 MNHEY, CDR2 SVGAGI. V was pared by 0 bases and J by 3 bases, with 13 bases between. This CDR3 is 16 amino acids long. CDR3 region: CASSYSPGEPTDTQYF. The CDR3 coding sequence is TGTGCCAGCAGTTACTCGCCGGGGGAGCCGACAGATACGCAGTATTTT.

The CDR3 nucleotides read TGTGCCAGCAGCCCTATCGGGGCAGGGGCGGATGGCTACACCTTC. Encoded protein: CASSPIGAGADGYTF. The chain couples TRBV14 to TRBJ1-2; possible D gene TRBD1, 6 bases. CDR3 length: 15 residues. The V and J ends lost 4 bases and 6 bases respectively, with 18 bases between them. CDR1 is SGHDN, CDR2 FVKESK, per germline.

This clonotype was recorded only once. The gene calls are TRBV6-2 or TRBV6-3 and TRBJ2-1, with D uncertain. Trimming pared 3 bases from V and 9 bases from J, leaving 15 bases between. The CDR3 runs 14 residues. Germline V gene lookup returns CDR1 MNHEY and CDR2 SVGEGT. Here the CDR3 reads CASSYGELGVEQFF. The CDR3 coding sequence is TGTGCCAGCAGTTATGGGGAACTTGGGGTTGAGCAGTTCTTC.

This clonotype was observed at least ten times. The chain has TRBV7-8 and TRBJ2-1; D not certain. V lost 6 bases and J 0 bases, leaving 18 bases between the germline ends. CDR1 is SGHVS, CDR2 FQNEAQ, per germline. This CDR3 has 17 residues. The CDR3 here is CASRFGHTPSSYNEQFF. The CDR3 nucleotides read TGTGCCAGCAGATTCGGTCATACCCCGAGCTCCTACAATGAGCAGTTCTTC.

This clonotype was detected only a few times. The chain employs TRBV6-2 or TRBV6-3 and TRBJ2-1, with D perhaps assigned TRBD1 or TRBD2 (5 bases each). Germline V gene sequence: CDR1 MNHEY, CDR2 SVGEGT. Trimming pared 6 bases from V and 8 bases from J, leaving 17 bases between. This CDR3 spans 14 amino acids. The CDR3 here is CASRPGTTQYEQFF. The CDR3 bases are TGTGCCAGCAGACCAGGGACCACCCAATATGAGCAGTTCTTC.

The chain has TRBV27 and TRBJ1-2, with 7 positions matching TRBD1. The CDR3 totals 14 residues. V was pared by 6 bases and J by 5 bases, with 9 bases of the junction left unmatched. CDR1 is MNHEY, CDR2 SMNVEV, per germline (reference sequence). The DNA of the CDR3 is TGTGCCAGCAGCCCCGACAGGGCCTTTTATGGCTACACCTTC. Translated: CASSPDRAFYGYTF.

The chain couples TRBV28 to TRBJ2-5, with D possibly matching TRBD2 (5 bases). Germline lookup yields CDR1 MDHEN and CDR2 SYDVKM. CDR3 length equals 13 residues. Trimming removed 6 bases at V and 5 bases at J, with 13 bases between. The CDR3 nucleotides read TGTGCCAGCAGGCCTCGTGAGGGCGAGACCCAGTACTTC. Protein: CASRPREGETQYF.

This chain connects TRBV12-3 or TRBV12-4 to TRBJ1-2, with 7 bases aligning to TRBD1. The CDR3 has 15 amino acids. V lost 6 bases to trimming and J lost 1 base; unmatched junction nucleotides: 8. CDR3 loop: CASRKTGPGNYGYTF. The CDR3 region has the DNA TGTGCCAGCAGAAAGACAGGGCCGGGTAACTATGGCTACACCTTC.

The table lists this clonotype with a few counts. V usage is TRBV4-3 and J usage is TRBJ1-2; 11 nucleotides agree with TRBD1. The CDR3 is 14 amino acids. Germline values: CDR1 LGHNA, CDR2 YSLEER. The junction had 4 bases not matched to a gene; V was cut back by 4 bases and J by 6 bases. CDR3 nucleotide sequence: TGCGCCAGCAGCCCCCGGACAGGGGGCGATGGCTACACCTTC. This gives the protein CASSPRTGGDGYTF.

The chain couples TRBV19 to TRBJ2-1, with TRBD1 identical over 9 bases. Trimming at V came to 7 bases and at J to 4 bases, leaving 5 bases not matched to a gene. The germline gives CDR1 LNHDA, CDR2 SQIVND (reference sequence). The CDR3 totals 14 residues. The DNA of the CDR3 is TGTGCCAGTACGGAGACAGGGGGTTACAATGAGCAGTTCTTC. Residues: CASTETGGYNEQFF.

V and J are TRBV6-2 or TRBV6-3 and TRBJ2-7, with TRBD1 matching over 7 bases. The J segment lost 6 bases and the V segment lost 5 bases, leaving 4 bases of the junction unmatched. This CDR3 spans 12 amino acids. Germline V lookup: CDR1 MNHEY, CDR2 SVGEGT. CDR3: CASSLQGSEQYV. CDR3 DNA: TGTGCCAGCAGTCTACAGGGGAGCGAGCAGTACGTC.

This clonotype was observed a handful of times. The gene calls are TRBV2 and TRBJ1-1, with D possibly being TRBD1 (5 bases). V lost 7 bases, J lost 1 base, and 13 bases lay in between. This CDR3 comprises 14 residues. The germline CDR1 and CDR2 sequences are SNHLY and FYNNEI. For the CDR3, the DNA is TGTGCCAGCACCGAGGGGTGGGGGAACACTGAAGCTTTCTTT. Translated, it gives CASTEGWGNTEAFF.

This sequence joins TRBV6-2 or TRBV6-3 and TRBJ2-7; D not resolved. This CDR3 is built from 14 residues. Trimming took 4 bases from V and 1 from J, leaving 11 bases between them. The germline V gene encodes CDR1 MNHEY and CDR2 SVGEGT. In DNA form, the CDR3 reads TGTGCCAGCAGTTCCGGGTTTGGTTCCTACGAGCAGTACTTC. Protein product: CASSSGFGSYEQYF.

Comments on this clonotype: A much more abundant neighbour one base away suggests this may be a read error. The chain uses TRBV7-9 and TRBJ2-1, with D perhaps TRBD2 (5 bases). The CDR3 sequence is 15 residues long. The germline V gene encodes CDR1 SEHNR and CDR2 FQNEAQ (reference sequence). CDR3 coding DNA: TGTGTCAGCAGCTTAGAGCGGAGCTCCTACAATGAGCAGTTCTTC. It translates to CVSSLERSSYNEQFF.

The chain links TRBV2 to TRBJ2-5, with D unresolved. The V and J ends lost 4 bases and 1 base respectively, with 13 bases between them. CDR1 is SNHLY, CDR2 FYNNEI, per germline. This CDR3 contains 15 residues. CDR3 DNA sequence: TGTGCCAGCAGTGGAAGGGTTAACGGCCAAGAGACCCAGTACTTC. It encodes CASSGRVNGQETQYF.

Worth noting for this clonotype: A much bigger clone sits one base away, suggesting this may be a read error. The chain carries TRBV7-6 and TRBJ2-3; possible D gene TRBD2, 6 bases. The CDR3 has 17 amino acids. CDR1 is SGHVS and CDR2 is FNYEAQ in the germline V gene. The CDR3 nucleotides are TGTGCCGGCAGCTTAAGGGGAGGAGTTCCAGGCACAGATACGCAGTATTTT. Translating it yields CAGSLRGGVPGTDTQYF. Supplemented by reference TRBV7-6 and TRBJ2-3, the full variable domain reads GAGVSQSPRYKVTKRGQDVALRCDPISGHVSLYWYRQALGQGPEFLTYFNYEAQQDKSGLPNDRFSAERPEGSISTLTIQRTEQRDSAMYRCAGSLRGGVPGTDTQYFGPGTRLTVL.

This clonotype was counted only a few times. This rearrangement joins TRBV2 to TRBJ1-5; TRBD1 agrees at 7 bases. The J segment lost 3 bases and the V segment lost 6 bases, leaving 5 bases of the junction unmatched. Germline loops: CDR1 SNHLY, CDR2 FYNNEI. The CDR3 totals 14 residues. CDR3 amino acids: CASRKTGNNQPQHF. For the CDR3, the DNA is TGTGCCAGCAGGAAGACAGGGAACAATCAGCCCCAGCATTTT.

The rearrangement links TRBV9 to TRBJ1-1, with unresolved D. The CDR3 is made up of 11 amino acids. CDR1 is SGDLS and CDR2 is YYNGEE in the germline V gene. Trimming stripped 6 bases from V and 8 bases from J, with 11 bases between. In DNA, the CDR3 is TGTGCCAGCACCCCAGTGGGGGAAGCTTTCTTT. Protein: CASTPVGEAFF.

This clonotype was counted a few times. The rearrangement uses TRBV5-4 and TRBJ2-7, with 7 bases lining up with TRBD2. There are 15 residues in the CDR3. V dropped 2 bases and J dropped 2; count of bases not matched to a gene: 7. The V gene's germline CDR1 is SGHNT and CDR2 YYREEE (reference sequence). CDR3: CASSFGAGITYEQYF. In DNA, the CDR3 is TGTGCCAGCAGCTTCGGAGCGGGGATTACCTACGAGCAGTACTTC.

The chain has TRBV4-2 and TRBJ1-5, with D possibly TRBD1 on 6 matching bases. Germline CDR1 is LGHNA and CDR2 is YNFKEQ. CDR3 length equals 16 residues. The ends were cut back, 3 bases at V and 0 bases at J, with 12 bases in the middle. CDR3 sequence (DNA): TGTGCCAGCAGCCAGGGGGCAGTTTATAGCAATCAGCCCCAGCATTTT. Protein sequence: CASSQGAVYSNQPQHF.

The chain recombines TRBV14 with TRBJ1-1; 8 nucleotides line up with TRBD1. The CDR3 has 15 residues. CDR1 and CDR2 (germline): SGHDN, FVKESK. J lost 5 bases, V lost 6 bases, and 11 bases had no gene match. The CDR3 DNA is TGTGCCAGCAGTCGGACAGGGTCGATATGGACTGAAGCTTTCTTT. It yields the protein CASSRTGSIWTEAFF.

CDR3 in amino acids: CASQGSWYNSPLHF. In nucleotides, the CDR3 is TGTGCCAGCCAAGGAAGCTGGTATAATTCACCCCTCCACTTT. J is TRBJ1-6 and V is TRBV6-2 or TRBV6-3; no clear D. V was shortened by 8 bases and J by 4 bases, with 12 bases between the two germline ends. The CDR3 covers 14 residues. Germline V CDR1 and CDR2: MNHEY, SVGEGT.

J is TRBJ2-2 and V is TRBV7-9, with TRBD2 identical over 8 bases. The CDR3 runs 16 residues. Germline-derived CDR1 and CDR2 are SEHNR and FQNEAQ (reference sequence). The junction had 7 bases not matched to a gene; V was cut back by 4 bases and J by 3 bases. The CDR3 DNA reads TGTGCCAGCAGCTCCCGCGGGGGGCAGGACACCGGGGAGCTGTTTTTT. Residues: CASSSRGGQDTGELFF.

This clonotype was seen repeatedly, ten times or more. The chain joins TRBV4-1 to TRBJ2-3; either TRBD1 or TRBD2 may supply D (5 bases each). This CDR3 is built from 15 residues. Germline V gene data show CDR1 as MGHRA and CDR2 as YSYEKL. V was shortened by 0 bases and J by 7 bases, with 14 bases between the two germline ends. The CDR3 loop reads CASSQDPGPAYTQYF. The CDR3 nucleotides read TGCGCCAGCAGCCAAGACCCGGGGCCAGCGTATACGCAGTATTTT.

This clonotype came up once. The V and J genes are TRBV3-1 and TRBJ2-3, with 8 bases fitting TRBD2. CDR1 and CDR2 (germline): LGHDT, YNNKEL (reference sequence). This CDR3 comprises 17 residues. The V and J ends lost 3 bases and 1 base, in that order; junction bases with no gene match: 9. This CDR3 is CASSHLNPGLGTDTQYF. In DNA form, the CDR3 reads TGTGCCAGCAGCCACCTGAATCCGGGACTAGGCACAGATACGCAGTATTTT.

Many counts were recorded for this clonotype. This chain connects TRBV7-2 to TRBJ2-3; perhaps TRBD2 as D (6 bases). The CDR3 runs to 17 residues. CDR1 and CDR2 (germline): SGHTA, FQGNSA. V was cut by 1 base and J by 0 bases, with 14 bases left in between. DNA for the CDR3: TGTGCCAGCAGCTTAGAGGTTGGCGGGGTTAGCACAGATACGCAGTATTTT. It specifies CASSLEVGGVSTDTQYF.

V gene TRBV11-3 combines with J gene TRBJ2-1; 8 bases map to TRBD1. Germline trimming cut 5 bases from V and 5 bases from J; bases unmatched to any gene: 11. Germline V CDR1 and CDR2: SGHNT, YENEEA. The CDR3 is 16 residues long. CDR3 nucleotide sequence: TGTGCCAGCAGCACCGGGACAGGATTTTTTGACAATGAGCAGTTCTTC. Translating it yields CASSTGTGFFDNEQFF.

This clonotype has a handful of counts. The chain joins TRBV2 to TRBJ2-7; D is uncertain. The CDR3 covers 13 residues. Germline V gives CDR1 SNHLY, CDR2 FYNNEI. The V and J ends lost 3 bases and 7 bases respectively, with 13 bases between them. CDR3 sequence (DNA): TGTGCCAGCAGTGAGGGCAGGTCGGGTGAGCAGTACTTC. Residues: CASSEGRSGEQYF.